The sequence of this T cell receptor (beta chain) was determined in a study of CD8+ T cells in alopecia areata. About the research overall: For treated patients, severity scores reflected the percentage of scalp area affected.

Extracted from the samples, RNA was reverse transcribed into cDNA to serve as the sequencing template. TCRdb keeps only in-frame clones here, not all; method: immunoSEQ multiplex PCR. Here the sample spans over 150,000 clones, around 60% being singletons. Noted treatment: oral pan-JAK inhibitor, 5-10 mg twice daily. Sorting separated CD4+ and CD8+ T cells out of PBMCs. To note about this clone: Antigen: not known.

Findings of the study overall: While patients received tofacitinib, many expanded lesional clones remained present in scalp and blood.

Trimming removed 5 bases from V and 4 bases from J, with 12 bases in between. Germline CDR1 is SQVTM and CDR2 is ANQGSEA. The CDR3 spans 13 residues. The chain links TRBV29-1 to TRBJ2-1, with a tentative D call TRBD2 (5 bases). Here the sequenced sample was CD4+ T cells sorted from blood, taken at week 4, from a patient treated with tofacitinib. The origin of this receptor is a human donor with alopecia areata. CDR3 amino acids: CSVRVGVYNEQFF. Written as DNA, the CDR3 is TGCAGCGTTAGGGTGGGAGTTTACAATGAGCAGTTCTTC.